In its sample, the clone carrying this TCR beta chain was seen many times. This specimen comes from a study of T cells in Graves' hyperthyroidism and ophthalmopathy. Study in general: The initial diagnosis was the point when peripheral blood was collected, ahead of any treatment.

The CDR3 runs 16 residues. Losses at the gene ends were 1 base for V and 4 bases for J; bases not matched to a gene: 9. Germline CDR1 and CDR2: DFQATT and SNEGSKA (reference sequence). The diagnoses drew upon clinical symptoms, serum thyroxine and TRAb, thyroid ultrasound and orbital computed tomography. The TCR beta CDR3 regions underwent amplification using RNA transcripts as the source. TCR CDR3 regions were first amplified by RT-PCR with HTBI primers. One entry per CDR3 protein results from TCRdb running MiXCR on the multiplex PCR reads. The table records around 600,000 distinct CDR3 sequences, about 14% of them present only once.

The TCR originated in a woman in her forties or fifties with Graves' ophthalmopathy. The sequenced material came from blood. This chain uses TRBV20-1 with TRBJ2-1; 8 nucleotides match TRBD2. CDR3 sequence: CSARGETSGEYNEQFF. CDR3 nucleotides: TGCAGTGCTAGAGGGGAAACTAGCGGAGAGTACAATGAGCAGTTCTTC.